This is a list of T cell receptor beta chains from one sample in a study of cytomegalovirus exposure and HLA in healthy donors. The table came from immunoSEQ multiplex PCR; TCRdb's copy has only in-frame clones and leaves some out. Altogether some 140,000 clones are present, more than 70% being singletons, with the ten largest covering less than 1.5%. Sample: PBMCs. The receptors were sampled from a male donor in good health and CMV-seropositive. CDR3s include the opening cysteine and the closing phenylalanine or tryptophan. The D gene is left open where the match is weak. Clone size, where shown, is once, few, many, or a class for clones that have expanded.

j_gene: TRBJ2-1; v_gene: TRBV9; d_gene: .; abundance: .; CDR3aa: CASSVVPGAYNEQFF; CDR3nt: TGTGCCAGCAGCGTAGTTCCGGGGGCCTACAATGAGCAGTTCTTC
j_gene: TRBJ2-7; v_gene: TRBV25-1; d_gene: .; abundance: .; CDR3aa: CASSENYGQLHEQYF; CDR3nt: TGTGCCAGCAGTGAAAATTACGGACAGTTGCACGAGCAGTACTTC
j_gene: TRBJ2-1; v_gene: TRBV5-6; d_gene: .; abundance: once; CDR3aa: CASSPLGGGVYNEQFF; CDR3nt: TGTGCCAGCAGCCCACTAGGGGGCGGGGTTTACAATGAGCAGTTCTTC
j_gene: TRBJ2-3; v_gene: TRBV6-1; d_gene: .; abundance: .; CDR3aa: CASSAGRLGGLPHSTDTQYF; CDR3nt: TGTGCCAGCAGTGCCGGCCGGCTCGGGGGGCTCCCCCATAGCACAGATACGCAGTATTTT
j_gene: TRBJ2-3; v_gene: TRBV4-2; d_gene: TRBD2; abundance: once; CDR3aa: CASSQDPRLAGFSSTDTQYF; CDR3nt: TGTGCCAGCAGCCAAGATCCCAGACTAGCGGGTTTCTCTAGCACAGATACGCAGTATTTT
j_gene: TRBJ2-1; v_gene: TRBV7-9; d_gene: TRBD2; abundance: .; CDR3aa: CASSFGTSGENEQFF; CDR3nt: TGTGCCAGCAGCTTCGGGACTAGCGGGGAGAATGAGCAGTTCTTC
j_gene: TRBJ1-2; v_gene: TRBV6-5; d_gene: TRBD1; abundance: .; CDR3aa: CASSPGQVRIGYTF; CDR3nt: TGTGCCAGCAGCCCCGGACAGGTTAGGATTGGCTACACCTTC
j_gene: TRBJ2-7; v_gene: TRBV7-9; d_gene: .; abundance: .; CDR3aa: CASSLGGGASYEQYF; CDR3nt: TGTGCCAGCAGCCTAGGTGGGGGCGCATCCTACGAGCAGTACTTC
j_gene: TRBJ2-7; v_gene: TRBV9; d_gene: .; abundance: .; CDR3aa: CASSAAGQLDEQYF; CDR3nt: TGTGCCAGCAGCGCCGCGGGGCAGCTCGACGAGCAGTACTTC
j_gene: TRBJ2-7; v_gene: TRBV7-9; d_gene: TRBD2; abundance: .; CDR3aa: CSSSSRLAGGYEQYF; CDR3nt: TGTTCCAGCAGCTCCCGACTAGCGGGAGGTTACGAGCAGTACTTC
j_gene: TRBJ1-2; v_gene: TRBV28; d_gene: TRBD1; abundance: .; CDR3aa: CASSSTGTGNYGYTF; CDR3nt: TGTGCCAGCAGTTCGACCGGGACAGGGAACTATGGCTACACCTTC
j_gene: TRBJ2-5; v_gene: TRBV5-6; d_gene: TRBD2; abundance: .; CDR3aa: CASRQLAQETQYF; CDR3nt: TGTGCCAGCAGACAACTAGCGCAAGAGACCCAGTACTTC
j_gene: TRBJ1-1; v_gene: TRBV11-3; d_gene: TRBD1; abundance: .; CDR3aa: CASSLDRGASEAFF; CDR3nt: TGTGCCAGCAGCTTGGACAGGGGGGCATCTGAAGCTTTCTTT
j_gene: TRBJ1-1; v_gene: TRBV7-9; d_gene: .; abundance: .; CDR3aa: CASSPSAVNTEAFF; CDR3nt: TGTGCCAGCAGCCCCTCGGCGGTGAACACTGAAGCTTTCTTT
j_gene: TRBJ1-5; v_gene: TRBV19; d_gene: TRBD1; abundance: .; CDR3aa: CASSARQGARNQPQHF; CDR3nt: TGTGCCAGTAGTGCCCGACAGGGGGCGAGGAATCAGCCCCAGCATTTT
j_gene: TRBJ2-2; v_gene: TRBV5-1; d_gene: .; abundance: once; CDR3aa: CASSQGLQSATGELFF; CDR3nt: TGCGCCAGCAGCCAGGGGCTACAGTCGGCCACCGGGGAGCTGTTTTTT
j_gene: TRBJ2-1; v_gene: TRBV9; d_gene: TRBD2; abundance: few; CDR3aa: CASSVGNAGGPGNEQFF; CDR3nt: TGTGCCAGCAGCGTAGGGAATGCGGGAGGGCCAGGGAATGAGCAGTTCTTC
j_gene: TRBJ2-5; v_gene: TRBV6-5; d_gene: .; abundance: .; CDR3aa: CASSYSKQRVQETQYF; CDR3nt: TGTGCCAGCAGTTACTCGAAACAGAGAGTGCAAGAGACCCAGTACTTC
j_gene: TRBJ2-7; v_gene: TRBV5-4; d_gene: .; abundance: .; CDR3aa: CASSLEQNDYEQYF; CDR3nt: TGTGCCAGCAGCTTGGAACAGAACGACTACGAGCAGTACTTC
j_gene: TRBJ2-7; v_gene: TRBV7-9; d_gene: TRBD2; abundance: .; CDR3aa: CASSLIGLAGAGEQYF; CDR3nt: TGTGCCAGCAGCTTAATCGGTTTAGCGGGAGCGGGCGAGCAGTACTTC
j_gene: TRBJ2-7; v_gene: TRBV14; d_gene: TRBD1; abundance: .; CDR3aa: CASSQGWTGDEQYF; CDR3nt: TGTGCCAGCAGCCAAGGGTGGACAGGGGATGAGCAGTACTTC
j_gene: TRBJ1-2; v_gene: TRBV27; d_gene: TRBD1; abundance: once; CDR3aa: CASSFGTGNGYTF; CDR3nt: TGTGCCAGCAGTTTCGGGACAGGGAATGGCTACACCTTC
j_gene: TRBJ2-2; v_gene: TRBV6-6; d_gene: .; abundance: .; CDR3aa: CASSYLAGAGELFF; CDR3nt: TGTGCCAGCAGTTACTTGGCGGGCGCCGGGGAGCTGTTTTTT
j_gene: TRBJ1-1; v_gene: TRBV7-2; d_gene: .; abundance: .; CDR3aa: CASSPQQGTGEAFF; CDR3nt: TGTGCCAGCAGCCCGCAACAGGGTACGGGTGAAGCTTTCTTT
j_gene: TRBJ2-1; v_gene: TRBV4-1; d_gene: TRBD2; abundance: .; CDR3aa: CASSQVGTSGLNEQFF; CDR3nt: TGCGCCAGCAGCCAAGTTGGGACTAGCGGACTCAATGAGCAGTTCTTC
j_gene: TRBJ2-1; v_gene: TRBV19; d_gene: .; abundance: few; CDR3aa: CASRRNTGSSYNEQFF; CDR3nt: TGTGCCAGTAGACGGAACACAGGGAGCTCCTACAATGAGCAGTTCTTC
j_gene: TRBJ1-5; v_gene: TRBV4-1; d_gene: TRBD1; abundance: .; CDR3aa: CASSQGGTVNQPQHF; CDR3nt: TGCGCCAGCAGCCAAGGGGGGACAGTCAATCAGCCCCAGCATTTT
j_gene: TRBJ2-4; v_gene: TRBV2; d_gene: TRBD2; abundance: .; CDR3aa: CASSEWTSPQNIQYF; CDR3nt: TGTGCCAGCAGTGAATGGACTAGCCCTCAAAACATTCAGTACTTC
j_gene: TRBJ1-1; v_gene: TRBV2; d_gene: TRBD1; abundance: once; CDR3aa: CASKTGLNTEAFF; CDR3nt: TGTGCCAGTAAGACAGGGCTTAACACTGAAGCTTTCTTT
j_gene: TRBJ2-4; v_gene: TRBV2; d_gene: TRBD1; abundance: .; CDR3aa: CASRISGGLVENIQYF; CDR3nt: TGTGCCAGCAGGATATCAGGGGGCTTAGTGGAAAACATTCAGTACTTC
j_gene: TRBJ1-2; v_gene: TRBV4-2; d_gene: TRBD1; abundance: .; CDR3aa: CASSQETGGRGYTF; CDR3nt: TGTGCCAGCAGCCAAGAGACAGGGGGCCGGGGCTACACCTTC
j_gene: TRBJ2-7; v_gene: TRBV9; d_gene: .; abundance: .; CDR3aa: CASSGGLEGNHEQYF; CDR3nt: TGTGCCAGCAGCGGTGGGCTTGAGGGTAACCACGAGCAGTACTTC
j_gene: TRBJ2-1; v_gene: TRBV25-1; d_gene: TRBD1; abundance: .; CDR3aa: CASTPGTGQENEQFF; CDR3nt: TGTGCCAGCACTCCCGGGACAGGGCAGGAGAATGAGCAGTTCTTC
j_gene: TRBJ2-5; v_gene: TRBV7-7; d_gene: .; abundance: .; CDR3aa: CASSSMGGQETQYF; CDR3nt: TGTGCTAGCAGCTCCATGGGGGGCCAAGAGACCCAGTACTTC
j_gene: TRBJ2-1; v_gene: TRBV7-9; d_gene: TRBD1; abundance: .; CDR3aa: CASSDIQGAAEQFF; CDR3nt: TGTGCCAGCAGCGACATACAGGGGGCGGCCGAGCAGTTCTTC
j_gene: TRBJ2-3; v_gene: TRBV4-3; d_gene: .; abundance: .; CDR3aa: CASSQEGPWASGTDTQYF; CDR3nt: TGCGCCAGCAGCCAAGAAGGCCCCTGGGCTAGCGGCACAGATACGCAGTATTTT
j_gene: TRBJ1-5; v_gene: TRBV4-1; d_gene: TRBD1; abundance: .; CDR3aa: CASSQEGGQGGNQPQHF; CDR3nt: TGCGCCAGCAGCCAAGAAGGGGGACAGGGAGGGAATCAGCCCCAGCATTTT
j_gene: TRBJ2-1; v_gene: TRBV19; d_gene: .; abundance: few; CDR3aa: CASTPIATNYNEQFF; CDR3nt: TGTGCCAGTACTCCCATAGCGACCAACTACAATGAGCAGTTCTTC
j_gene: TRBJ2-1; v_gene: TRBV13; d_gene: .; abundance: .; CDR3aa: CASSLGRAPYNEQFF; CDR3nt: TGTGCCAGCAGCTTAGGGCGGGCTCCCTACAATGAGCAGTTCTTC
j_gene: TRBJ2-2; v_gene: TRBV7-2; d_gene: .; abundance: once; CDR3aa: CASSFDITNTGELFF; CDR3nt: TGTGCCAGCAGCTTTGACATAACGAACACCGGGGAGCTGTTTTTT
j_gene: TRBJ1-5; v_gene: TRBV30; d_gene: .; abundance: few; CDR3aa: CAWSLQMGGQPQHF; CDR3nt: TGTGCCTGGAGTCTACAGATGGGCGGGCAGCCCCAGCATTTT
j_gene: TRBJ2-2; v_gene: TRBV12-5; d_gene: TRBD2; abundance: .; CDR3aa: CASGATPGVAGTGELFF; CDR3nt: TGTGCTAGTGGTGCGACGCCGGGGGTAGCGGGAACCGGGGAGCTGTTTTTT
j_gene: TRBJ2-7; v_gene: TRBV10-3; d_gene: .; abundance: few; CDR3aa: CAISELPTYLSAEQYF; CDR3nt: TGTGCCATCAGTGAGTTACCCACCTACCTCTCCGCCGAGCAGTACTTC
j_gene: TRBJ2-5; v_gene: TRBV5-4; d_gene: .; abundance: .; CDR3aa: CASRTGGRFEETQYF; CDR3nt: TGTGCCAGCAGAACTGGAGGCCGGTTCGAAGAGACCCAGTACTTC
j_gene: TRBJ2-3; v_gene: TRBV5-1; d_gene: TRBD2; abundance: .; CDR3aa: CASSSIYRGGPLTDTQYF; CDR3nt: TGCGCCAGCAGCTCGATTTATCGGGGGGGCCCACTCACAGATACGCAGTATTTT
j_gene: TRBJ2-7; v_gene: TRBV7-9; d_gene: TRBD2; abundance: .; CDR3aa: CSSSLYGGGPPPEQYF; CDR3nt: TGTTCCAGCAGCTTATATGGCGGGGGGCCACCCCCGGAGCAGTACTTC